This passage covers 3 T cell receptor beta chains from one sample sequenced in a study of regulatory T cells in long-lasting Graves disease. Noted time point: newly diagnosed GD, antithyroid drugs for less than 3 months. Generation of the TCR library employed RNA extracted from PBMCs. Both iRepertoire HTBI primers and Arm-PCR of CDR3 regions were used to build the TCR beta libraries. TCRdb called the multiplex PCR reads again in MiXCR, with one record for every CDR3 protein. The sample shows about 620,000 distinct CDR3 sequences, 15% to 20% of them seen only once. This sample also appeared in a second study, on T cells in Graves' hyperthyroidism and ophthalmopathy.

The sample was peripheral blood mononuclear cells (PBMCs), taken at new diagnosis, from a patient treated with antithyroid drugs. These receptors were taken from a woman in her twenties or thirties with Graves disease.

This clonotype was counted at least ten times. J is TRBJ2-1 and V is TRBV29-1; TRBD1 aligns across 9 bases. V dropped 7 bases and J dropped 8; count of bases not matched to a gene: 9. This CDR3 comprises 13 residues. CDR1 and CDR2 (germline): SQVTM, ANQGSEA. CDR3 DNA: TGCAGCGCGCTCCAAACAGGGGGCTATGAGCAGTTCTTC. This translates into CSALQTGGYEQFF.

The CDR3 reads CASSPGTGQQTAGYTF. In DNA form, the CDR3 reads TGTGCCAGCTCACCCGGGACAGGGCAACAAACAGCTGGCTACACCTTC. The chain is built from TRBV18 and TRBJ1-2; 9 bases align to TRBD1. The CDR3 has 16 amino acids. The V gene end was trimmed by 3 bases and the J gene end by 7 bases; junction bases not matched to a gene: 12. Germline loops: CDR1 KGHSH, CDR2 LQKENI. Full variable domain (missing parts from reference TRBV18 and TRBJ1-2): NAGVMQNPRHLVRRRGQEARLRCSPMKGHSHVYWYRQLPEEGLKFMVYLQKENIIDESGMPKERFSAEFPKEGPSILRIQQVVRGDSAAYFCASSPGTGQQTAGYTFGSGTRLTVV.

This clonotype was recorded many times. The gene calls are TRBV19 and TRBJ1-1, with TRBD1 matching 7 bases. The germline V gene encodes CDR1 LNHDA and CDR2 SQIVND (reference sequence). This CDR3 has 12 amino acids. V trimming: 9 bases; J trimming: 6 bases; junction bases outside the gene matches: 7. The CDR3 sequence: CASRQGNSEAFF. In DNA form, the CDR3 reads TGTGCCAGCCGACAGGGTAACTCTGAAGCTTTCTTT.